The 17 T cell receptor beta chains below all came from one sample that was sequenced in a study of cytomegalovirus exposure and HLA in healthy donors. It was with 60 Vbeta and 13 Jbeta primers that the PCR ran. Method: immunoSEQ multiplex PCR; TCRdb's copy keeps in-frame clones and lacks some. The data show 120,000 or so clones, 70% to 80% seen once. Sequenced: PBMCs. The receptors originated from a woman aged 40 to 50 in good health and CMV-seropositive.

This chain connects TRBV7-9 to TRBJ2-3, with a tentative D call TRBD2 (5 bases). The CDR3 covers 13 residues. V lost 6 bases and J lost 6, with 13 bases in between. Germline values: CDR1 SEHNR, CDR2 FQNEAQ (reference sequence). CDR3 in amino acids: CASRSGGWDTQYF. CDR3 bases: TGTGCCAGCAGATCAGGAGGTTGGGATACGCAGTATTTT.

The V call is TRBV19, the J call TRBJ1-3; weak D call: TRBD1 (6 bases). The CDR3 runs 17 residues. The germline V gene has CDR1 LNHDA and CDR2 SQIVND (reference sequence). Trimming took off 2 bases at V and 2 bases at J, with 16 bases between the two ends. The CDR3 protein is CASSIIRAWGPGNTIYF. In DNA, the CDR3 is TGTGCCAGTAGTATAATCCGGGCTTGGGGGCCTGGAAACACCATATATTTT.

This clone was found once. The chain links TRBV7-9 to TRBJ1-5; D ambiguous. The CDR3 runs to 13 residues. The germline V and J ends were trimmed by 6 bases and 5 bases, with 11 bases remaining between them. Germline lookup yields CDR1 SEHNR and CDR2 FQNEAQ (reference sequence). The CDR3 region is CASRLDGDQPQHF. As DNA, the CDR3 is TGTGCCAGCAGATTGGACGGGGATCAGCCCCAGCATTTT.

This chain joins TRBV5-6 and TRBJ1-5, with 7 bases fitting TRBD1. V lost 1 base and J lost 2; bases outside the gene matches: 9. The CDR3 spans 17 residues. CDR1 is SGHDT and CDR2 is YYEEEE in the germline V gene. CDR3 DNA: TGTGCCAGCAGCTTGCGAGGTACAGGGGTGGGCAATCAGCCCCAGCATTTT. Translation gives CASSLRGTGVGNQPQHF.

V usage is TRBV19 and J usage is TRBJ1-2; the D gene is possibly TRBD1 (6 bases). Germline V CDR1 and CDR2: LNHDA, SQIVND (reference sequence). The CDR3 contains 15 residues. DNA of the CDR3: TGTGTCACTACTTCCCACAGGGCCTCTAACTATGGCTACACCTTC. Protein sequence: CVTTSHRASNYGYTF.

The chain combines TRBV7-2 with TRBJ2-2; TRBD2 matches at 7 bases. Germline V gives CDR1 SGHTA, CDR2 FQGNSA. The trim removed 5 bases at V and 7 bases at J, leaving 7 bases unmatched. The CDR3 has 14 residues. The CDR3 region is CASSPSGTGGELFF. For the CDR3, the DNA is TGTGCCAGCAGCCCAAGCGGGACGGGCGGGGAGCTGTTTTTT.

The genes are TRBV2 and TRBJ2-7, with D perhaps TRBD1 (5 bases). The CDR3 runs 13 residues. V was clipped by 6 bases and J by 7 bases, with 16 bases between them. The germline V gene encodes CDR1 SNHLY and CDR2 FYNNEI. CDR3 loop: CASRDTSPEEQYF. CDR3 nucleotides: TGTGCCAGCAGGGACACCTCCCCTGAAGAGCAGTACTTC.

The chain joins TRBV15 to TRBJ1-2; 8 bases agree with TRBD1. This CDR3 is 15 amino acids long. V was pared by 5 bases and J by 7 bases, with 12 bases of the junction left unmatched. Looked up from germline, CDR1 is LNHNV and CDR2 is YYDKDF (reference sequence). The CDR3 spells CATSSAPQGAGGYTF. The CDR3 region has the DNA TGTGCCACCAGCTCCGCCCCGCAGGGGGCGGGTGGCTACACCTTC.

This chain's CDR3 is CASSVDFHSSETQYF. In DNA, the CDR3 is TGTGCCAGCAGCGTAGATTTCCACTCATCAGAGACCCAGTACTTC. V and J are TRBV9 and TRBJ2-5; D uncertain. The CDR3 is 15 amino acids. V lost 0 bases, J lost 4 bases, and 13 bases lay in between. Germline V gene sequence: CDR1 SGDLS, CDR2 YYNGEE.

There are a few counts of this clone. The chain joins TRBV7-2 to TRBJ2-7, with 13 bases matching TRBD2. The junction had 3 bases not matched to a gene; V was cut back by 5 bases and J by 2 bases. The CDR3 is made up of 15 amino acids. The germline gives CDR1 SGHTA, CDR2 FQGNSA. The CDR3, as DNA: TGTGCCAGCAGCCCAGGGACTAGCGGGACCTACGAGCAGTACTTC. Its translation: CASSPGTSGTYEQYF.

This clone was observed a few times. The J gene is TRBJ1-1, the V gene TRBV9, with no clear D. Trimming pared 4 bases from V and 3 bases from J, leaving 10 bases between. The CDR3 is made up of 13 amino acids. CDR1 and CDR2 (germline): SGDLS, YYNGEE. CDR3 nucleotide sequence: TGTGCCAGCAGCCCACAGCCTCACACTGAAGCTTTCTTT. Protein product: CASSPQPHTEAFF.

The rearrangement joins TRBV10-3 to TRBJ1-1; perhaps TRBD1 as D (5 bases). The germline V and J ends were trimmed by 3 bases and 0 bases, with 14 bases remaining between them. This CDR3 has 16 amino acids. CDR1 is ENHRY and CDR2 is SYGVKD in the germline V gene. The CDR3 nucleotides are TGTGCCATCAGTGATAGGCAGGGAGGATTGAACACTGAAGCTTTCTTT. It specifies CAISDRQGGLNTEAFF.

This clone occurred a few times. This chain uses TRBV6-6 with TRBJ2-3; D uncertain. The V and J ends lost 6 bases and 6 bases respectively, with 10 bases between them. The CDR3 has 12 amino acids. Per the germline V gene, CDR1 is MNHNY and CDR2 is SVGAGI (reference sequence). CDR3 in DNA: TGTGCCAGCAGCCCCCGGTGGGATACGCAGTATTTT. Its translation: CASSPRWDTQYF.

This clone was counted a few times. The chain carries TRBV25-1 and TRBJ1-2; D may be TRBD1 (5 bases). The CDR3 has 12 residues. The V gene lost 3 bases and the J gene lost 8 bases, with 10 bases spanning the gap. CDR1 and CDR2 from the germline V gene are MGHDK and SYGVNS. CDR3 residues: CASSEGLTGYTF. For the CDR3, the DNA is TGTGCCAGCAGTGAGGGACTGACCGGCTACACCTTC.

The DNA of the CDR3 is TGCGCCAGCAGCCAAGATCTGGGTAGCGGAGCGGAGGATACGCAGTATTTT. Translating it yields CASSQDLGSGAEDTQYF. The genes are TRBV4-3 and TRBJ2-3, with D possibly matching TRBD2 (6 bases). V lost 0 bases and J lost 6, with 19 bases in between. Germline V gene sequence: CDR1 LGHNA, CDR2 YSLEER. The CDR3 totals 17 residues.

V gene TRBV18 combines with J gene TRBJ1-1, with D perhaps TRBD1 (6 bases). Trimming stripped 4 bases from V and 1 base from J, with 10 bases between. Germline CDR1 and CDR2: KGHSH and LQKENI. This CDR3 spans 14 amino acids. CDR3 region: CASSLQGKNTEAFF. CDR3 nucleotide sequence: TGTGCCAGCTCACTACAGGGCAAGAACACTGAAGCTTTCTTT.

The chain links TRBV23-1 to TRBJ2-7, with 7 bases lining up with TRBD2. TRBV23-1 is an open reading frame whose function is uncertain. CDR3 length equals 15 residues. V trimming: 7 bases; J trimming: 0 bases; junction bases outside the gene matches: 9. CDR3 sequence reads: CASKRGEGSSYEQYF. The CDR3 DNA reads as TGCGCCAGCAAAAGAGGGGAGGGCTCCTCCTACGAGCAGTACTTC.